This TCR beta chain was found in a study of cytomegalovirus exposure and HLA in healthy donors. From germline, CDR1 is SQVTM and CDR2 ANQGSEA. The CDR3 consists of 13 residues. Unmatched junction bases numbered 7, after V lost 7 bases and J lost 4 bases. PCR primers comprised 60 Vbeta and 13 Jbeta primers. Generated by immunoSEQ multiplex PCR, the TCRdb table keeps only in-frame clones and is missing some. The sample shows tens of thousands of clones, 75% to 85% of them seen only once. Though nominally healthy at sampling, donors likely had unrecorded immune exposures. The gene calls are TRBV29-1 and TRBJ1-3; TRBD1 agrees at 7 bases. The receptor's source is a woman between 40 and 50 years old in good health and CMV-seropositive. The sample was PBMCs. As DNA, the CDR3 is TGCAGCGGAATCGGGACAGACGGAAACACCATATATTTT. As protein: CSGIGTDGNTIYF.